This entry is about one T cell receptor beta chain. Study processing details: The authors estimated nucleated cell counts from reference gene primer amplification. TCRdb keeps only in-frame clones here, not all; method: immunoSEQ multiplex PCR. V and J calls plus clone size are reproduced from that table; the DNA served to infer D and trimming. The sample yields 130,000 or so clones, roughly 84% seen once. This sample was included in a study of blood T cell repertoires in COVID-19. Study in general: The United States, Italy and Spain supplied acute and convalescent COVID-19 samples. From T cells, B-cell-depleted T cells, or PBMCs came the material, which was cDNA or gDNA.

In Seattle, patients joined the study during active infection and were tracked longitudinally. This receptor was obtained from a man aged 30 to 45 with COVID-19, enrolled during active disease. Sequenced: peripheral blood.

The CDR3 coding sequence is TGTGCCAGTCGGAACACTGAAGCTTTCTTT. Protein product: CASRNTEAFF. The chain couples TRBV7-2 to TRBJ1-1, with D unresolved. Trimming took 9 bases from V and 1 from J, leaving 3 bases between them. The germline V gene has CDR1 SGHTA and CDR2 FQGNSA. The CDR3 has 10 residues.